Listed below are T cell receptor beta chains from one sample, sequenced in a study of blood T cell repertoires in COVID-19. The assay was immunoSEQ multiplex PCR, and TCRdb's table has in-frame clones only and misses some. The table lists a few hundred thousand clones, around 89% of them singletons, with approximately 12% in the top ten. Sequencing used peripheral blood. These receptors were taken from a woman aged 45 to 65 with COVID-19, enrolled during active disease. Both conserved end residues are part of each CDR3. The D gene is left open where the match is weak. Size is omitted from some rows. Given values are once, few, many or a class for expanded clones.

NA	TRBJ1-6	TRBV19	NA	TGTGCCAGTAGTGGAGGGGCTTACTATAATTCACCCCTCCACTTT	CASSGGAYYNSPLHF
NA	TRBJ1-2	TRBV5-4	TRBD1	TGTGCCAGCAGCCGCCCGACAGGGGGGTCGTACTATGGCTACACCTTC	CASSRPTGGSYYGYTF
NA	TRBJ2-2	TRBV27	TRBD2	TGTGCCAGCAGTTTATATAGCGGGGGCACCGGGGAGCTGTTTTTT	CASSLYSGGTGELFF
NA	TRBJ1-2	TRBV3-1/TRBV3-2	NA	TGTGCCAGCAGCCCTAGTACGGGGGGCTACACCTTC	CASSPSTGGYTF
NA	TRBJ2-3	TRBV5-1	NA	TGCGCCAGCAGCTTGCCTAGCACAGATACGCAGTATTTT	CASSLPSTDTQYF
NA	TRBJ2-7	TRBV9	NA	TGTGCCAGCAGCGTAGCTCCCGAGCAGTACTTC	CASSVAPEQYF
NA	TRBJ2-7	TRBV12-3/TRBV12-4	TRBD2	TGTGCCAGCAGTCGGACTAGCGCCGACATGTACTTC	CASSRTSADMYF
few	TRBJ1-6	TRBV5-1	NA	TGCGCCAGCAGCTTGGCCGGCAGGGTCTATTCACCCCTCCACTTT	CASSLAGRVYSPLHF
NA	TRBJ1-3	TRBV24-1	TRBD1	TGTGCCACCAGTGATTTCGGGGTACAGGGGGCGCGGGGAAACACCATATATTTT	CATSDFGVQGARGNTIYF
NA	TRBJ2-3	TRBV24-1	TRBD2	TGTGCCACCTCTCCCGGGACTAGCGGGTACCCAGATACGCAGTATTTT	CATSPGTSGYPDTQYF
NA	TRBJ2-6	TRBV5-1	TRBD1	TGCGCCAGCAGCTTATGGACAGGGAGTGGGGCCAACGTCCTGACTTTC	CASSLWTGSGANVLTF
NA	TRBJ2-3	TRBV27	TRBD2	TGTGCCAGCAGTTTCGTCGGGACTAGCGGGGGGGCCGGAACAGATACGCAGTATTTT	CASSFVGTSGGAGTDTQYF
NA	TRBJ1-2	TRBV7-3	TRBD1	TGTGCCAGCAGCCACCGGGACAGGGGTCATGGCTACACCTTC	CASSHRDRGHGYTF
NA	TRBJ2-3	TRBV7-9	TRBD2	TGTGCCAGCAGCCCGGGACTAGCGGGGGGACTCAGCACAGATACGCAGTATTTT	CASSPGLAGGLSTDTQYF
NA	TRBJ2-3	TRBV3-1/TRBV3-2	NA	TGTGCCAGCAGCCAAGAGCAGGGGTGGGATACGCAGTATTTT	CASSQEQGWDTQYF
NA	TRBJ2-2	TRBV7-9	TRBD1	TGTGCCAGCGTACGACAGGGGGATTCCGGGGAGCTGTTTTTT	CASVRQGDSGELFF
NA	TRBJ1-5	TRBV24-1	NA	TGTGCCACCAGTGATTCCGGGGGCAATCAGCCCCAGCATTTT	CATSDSGGNQPQHF
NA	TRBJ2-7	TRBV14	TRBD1	TGTGCCAGCAGCCGTCAGGGGGCCGCCTACGAGCAGTACTTC	CASSRQGAAYEQYF
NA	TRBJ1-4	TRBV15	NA	TGTGCCACCAGCAGAGATCCCGTTAGAACTAATGAAAAACTGTTTTTT	CATSRDPVRTNEKLFF
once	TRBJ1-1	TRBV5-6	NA	TGTGCCAGCAGCTTGGGCCTTTCGACTTCTAGGAACACTGAAGCTTTCTTT	CASSLGLSTSRNTEAFF
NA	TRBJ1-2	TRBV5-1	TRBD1	TGCGCCAGCAGCGTAGGACAGGGTCAAGGCTACACCTTC	CASSVGQGQGYTF
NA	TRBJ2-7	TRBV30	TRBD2	TGTGCCTGGAGTCCCGGACTAGCGGGGGGGCTCTACGAGCAGTACTTC	CAWSPGLAGGLYEQYF
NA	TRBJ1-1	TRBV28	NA	TGTGCCAGCAGGGCAGGGCGAACTGAAGCTTTCTTT	CASRAGRTEAFF
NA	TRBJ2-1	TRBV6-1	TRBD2	TGTGCCAGCAGTGGCCTAGCGGGGAGCGCCTACAATGAGCAGTTCTTC	CASSGLAGSAYNEQFF
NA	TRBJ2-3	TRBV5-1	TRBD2	TGCGCCAGCAGCCCGGCAGGTAGCGGGGTAGAAGATACGCAGTATTTT	CASSPAGSGVEDTQYF
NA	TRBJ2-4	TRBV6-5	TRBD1	TGTGCCAGCAGTAGACAGGGTGGTGACAAAAACATTCAGTACTTC	CASSRQGGDKNIQYF
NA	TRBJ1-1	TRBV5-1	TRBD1	TGCGCCAGCAGCCCCCAGACAGGGGAAAACACTGAAGCTTTCTTT	CASSPQTGENTEAFF
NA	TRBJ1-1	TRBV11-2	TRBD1	TGTGCCAGCAGCCGAAGACAGGGTGGGTACACTGAAGCTTTCTTT	CASSRRQGGYTEAFF
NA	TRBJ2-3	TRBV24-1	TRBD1	TGTGCCACCAGTGATCCGGACAGGGAACCCACAGATACGCAGTATTTT	CATSDPDREPTDTQYF
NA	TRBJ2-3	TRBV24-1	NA	TGTGCCACCAGTCCCCGAGGGGGAGACACAGATACGCAGTATTTT	CATSPRGGDTDTQYF
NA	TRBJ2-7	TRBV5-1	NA	TGCGCCAGCAGCTTGGAACAGCTGGGCTACGAGCAGTACTTC	CASSLEQLGYEQYF
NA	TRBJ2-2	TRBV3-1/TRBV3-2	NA	TGTGCCAGCAGCCTAGCCTCGGGGGGCGCCGGGGAGCTGTTTTTT	CASSLASGGAGELFF
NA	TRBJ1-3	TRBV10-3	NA	TGTGCCATCAGTGCTGAGTTAAGCTCTGGAAACACCATATATTTT	CAISAELSSGNTIYF
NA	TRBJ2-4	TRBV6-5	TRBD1	TGTGCCAGCATCTCGGACAGGGTGGGCATTCAGTACTTC	CASISDRVGIQYF
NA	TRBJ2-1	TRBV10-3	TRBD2	TGTGCCATCAGAGGGACTAGCGGGGCTGAGCAGTTCTTC	CAIRGTSGAEQFF
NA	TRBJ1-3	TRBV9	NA	TGTGCCAGCAGCGTAGGTTCAGGGCGGTACTCTGGAAACACCATATATTTT	CASSVGSGRYSGNTIYF
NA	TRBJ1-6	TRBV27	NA	TGTGCCAGCGGGGCCCTGAAAGGCAGGGTAAATTCACCCCTCCACTTT	CASGALKGRVNSPLHF
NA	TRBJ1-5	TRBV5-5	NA	TGTGCCAGCAGCTTGGTAGGGGATAGCAATCAGCCCCAGCATTTT	CASSLVGDSNQPQHF
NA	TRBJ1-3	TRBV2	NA	TGTGCCAGCAGGGAGACGGAGCAGTCTGGAAACACCATATATTTT	CASRETEQSGNTIYF
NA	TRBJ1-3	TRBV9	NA	TGTGCCAGCAGCTACCCCACGACAGAAACTTCTGGAAACACCATATATTTT	CASSYPTTETSGNTIYF
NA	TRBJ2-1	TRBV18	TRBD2	TGTGCCAGCTCACGGGGGGGAGAAGCCTCCTACAATGAGCAGTTCTTC	CASSRGGEASYNEQFF
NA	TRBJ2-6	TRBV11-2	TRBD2	TGTGCCAGCAGAACTAGCGGGAGCTCTGGGGCCAACGTCCTGACTTTC	CASRTSGSSGANVLTF
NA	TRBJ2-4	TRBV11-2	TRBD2	TGTGCCAGCAGCGCCACGACTAGCGGGGGCCGCCGCTTC	CASSATTSGGRRF
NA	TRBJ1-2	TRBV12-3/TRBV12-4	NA	TGTGCCAGCAGTTTGGGCCCTTTGTACACCTTC	CASSLGPLYTF
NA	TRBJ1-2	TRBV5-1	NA	TGCGCCAGCAGCTCCGAGCGGGGGACCTATGGCTACACCTTC	CASSSERGTYGYTF
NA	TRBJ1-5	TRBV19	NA	TGTGCCAGTAGTATAGTGGCAGGGGATCAGCCCCAGCATTTT	CASSIVAGDQPQHF
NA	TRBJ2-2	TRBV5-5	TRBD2	TGTGCCAGCAGCTTAGCTAGCGGGGGCCCGTGGGGCACCGGGGAGCTGTTTTTT	CASSLASGGPWGTGELFF
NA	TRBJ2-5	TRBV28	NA	TGTGCCAGCACGCCCCCCGGGGAGACCCAGTACTTC	CASTPPGETQYF
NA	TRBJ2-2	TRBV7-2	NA	TGTGCCAGCGTTGGAGGGCCGCGTACCGGGGAGCTGTTTTTT	CASVGGPRTGELFF
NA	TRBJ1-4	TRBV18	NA	TGTGCCAGCTCACCCCGTGAGATGGCTAATGAAAAACTGTTTTTT	CASSPREMANEKLFF